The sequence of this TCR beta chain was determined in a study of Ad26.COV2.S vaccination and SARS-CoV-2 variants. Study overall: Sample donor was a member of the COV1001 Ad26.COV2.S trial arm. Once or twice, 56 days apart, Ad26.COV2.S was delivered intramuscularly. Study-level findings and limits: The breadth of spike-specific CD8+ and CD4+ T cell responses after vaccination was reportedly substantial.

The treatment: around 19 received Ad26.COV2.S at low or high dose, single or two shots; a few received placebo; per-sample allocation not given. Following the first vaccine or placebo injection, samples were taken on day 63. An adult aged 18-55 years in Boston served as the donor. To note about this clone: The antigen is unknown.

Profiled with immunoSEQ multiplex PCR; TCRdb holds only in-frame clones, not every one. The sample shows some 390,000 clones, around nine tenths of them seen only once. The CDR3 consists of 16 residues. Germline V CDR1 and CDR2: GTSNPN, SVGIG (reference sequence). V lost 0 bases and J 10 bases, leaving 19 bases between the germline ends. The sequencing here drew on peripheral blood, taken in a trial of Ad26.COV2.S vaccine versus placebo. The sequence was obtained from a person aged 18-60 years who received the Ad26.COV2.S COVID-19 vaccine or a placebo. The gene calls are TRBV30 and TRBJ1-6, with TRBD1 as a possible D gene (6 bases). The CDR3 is CAWSVWQGRPGSPLHF. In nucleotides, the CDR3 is TGTGCCTGGAGTGTATGGCAGGGGCGCCCGGGGTCACCCCTCCACTTT.